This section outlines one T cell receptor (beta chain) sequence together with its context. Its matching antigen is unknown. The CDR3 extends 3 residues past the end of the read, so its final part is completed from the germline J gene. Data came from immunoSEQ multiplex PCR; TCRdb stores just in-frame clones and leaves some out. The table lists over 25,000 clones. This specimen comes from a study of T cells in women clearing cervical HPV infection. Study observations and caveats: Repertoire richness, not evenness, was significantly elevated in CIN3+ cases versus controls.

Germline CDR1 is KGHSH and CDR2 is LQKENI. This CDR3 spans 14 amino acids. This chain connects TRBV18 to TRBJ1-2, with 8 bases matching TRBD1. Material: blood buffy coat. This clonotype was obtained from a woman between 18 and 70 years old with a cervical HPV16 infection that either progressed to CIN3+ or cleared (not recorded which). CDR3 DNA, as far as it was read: TGTGCCAGCTCACCGGCTAACAGGGGGGACGAC. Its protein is CASSPANRGDD. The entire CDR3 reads CASSPANRGDDYTF. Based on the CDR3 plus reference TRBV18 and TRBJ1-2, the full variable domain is NAGVMQNPRHLVRRRGQEARLRCSPMKGHSHVYWYRQLPEEGLKFMVYLQKENIIDESGMPKERFSAEFPKEGPSILRIQQVVRGDSAAYFCASSPANRGDDYTFGSGTRLTVV.